Below, 30 T cell receptor beta chains from the same sample are listed, as sequenced in a study of blood T cell repertoires in COVID-19. Generated by immunoSEQ multiplex PCR, the TCRdb table keeps only in-frame clones and is missing some. This table holds 250,000 to 300,000 clones, more than 85% found once. Sequenced material: peripheral blood. The receptors derive from a man in his late teens or twenties with active or convalescent COVID-19.

The chain couples TRBV6-5 to TRBJ1-2, with TRBD1 matching 8 bases. The V gene's germline CDR1 is MNHEY and CDR2 SVGAGI. Unmatched junction bases numbered 9, after V lost 6 bases and J lost 6 bases. This CDR3 is 14 amino acids long. The CDR3 region is CASRPTGERNGYTF. DNA of the CDR3: TGTGCCAGCAGACCGACAGGGGAGAGAAATGGCTACACCTTC.

This sequence joins TRBV4-2 and TRBJ2-1; D not resolved. Germline-derived CDR1 and CDR2 are LGHNA and YNFKEQ. The CDR3 is 13 amino acids. The germline V and J ends were trimmed by 3 bases and 6 bases, with 9 bases remaining between them. CDR3 amino acids: CASSQILINEQFF. The CDR3 region has the DNA TGTGCCAGCAGCCAGATACTTATCAATGAGCAGTTCTTC.

The chain has TRBV28 and TRBJ1-2; D gene ambiguous. The length of the CDR3 is 11 residues. The germline V gene encodes CDR1 MDHEN and CDR2 SYDVKM. Trimming pared 7 bases from V and 6 bases from J, leaving 9 bases between. CDR3 region: CASTLGDGYTF. DNA for the CDR3: TGTGCCAGCACCCTCGGGGATGGCTACACCTTC.

The CDR3 DNA follows: TGTGCCAGCTCACCTGATCAGGGGACAGATACGCAGTATTTT. Protein sequence: CASSPDQGTDTQYF. The gene calls are TRBV18 and TRBJ2-3, with a tentative D call TRBD1 (6 bases). Germline loops: CDR1 KGHSH, CDR2 LQKENI. The V end was cut by 3 bases, the J end by 3 bases, with 10 bases between. This CDR3 has 14 amino acids.

J is TRBJ1-1 and V is TRBV5-5; D unclear. Germline V gene lookup returns CDR1 SGHKS and CDR2 YYEKEE (reference sequence). The CDR3 totals 14 residues. Trimming took 1 base from V and 5 from J, leaving 12 bases between them. The CDR3 is CASSLRPGGTEAFF. Here the CDR3 DNA reads TGTGCCAGCAGCTTGCGACCGGGAGGGACTGAAGCTTTCTTT.

In this sample, this clone turned up once. The chain combines TRBV6-6 with TRBJ2-7; D gene unclear. Trimming took 4 bases from V and 0 from J, leaving 7 bases between them. CDR3 length equals 13 residues. Germline CDR1 is MNHNY and CDR2 is SVGAGI (reference sequence). Here the CDR3 DNA reads TGTGCCAGCAGTTTTTACAGCTCCTACGAGCAGTACTTC. This sequence encodes CASSFYSSYEQYF.

The chain joins TRBV5-8 to TRBJ2-7; TRBD1 aligns across 9 bases. V trimming: 4 bases; J trimming: 5 bases; junction bases outside the gene matches: 10. This CDR3 region has 15 residues. Looked up from germline, CDR1 is SGHTS and CDR2 is YDEGEE. The CDR3 loop is CASSIRTGAVHEQYF. The CDR3 DNA is TGTGCCAGCAGCATACGGACAGGGGCGGTGCACGAGCAGTACTTC. Complete variable domain (other parts from reference TRBV5-8 and TRBJ2-7): EAGVTQSPTHLIKTRGQQATLRCSPISGHTSVYWYQQALGLGLQFLLWYDEGEERNRGNFPPRFSGRQFPNYSSELNVNALELEDSALYLCASSIRTGAVHEQYFGPGTRLTVT.

The sample holds one count of this clone. The genes are TRBV7-8 and TRBJ2-1, with 8 bases aligning to TRBD2. This CDR3 region has 17 residues. V lost 2 bases and J lost 7; bases outside the gene matches: 13. Germline values: CDR1 SGHVS, CDR2 FQNEAQ. The CDR3 is CASSLRQRPAGVNEQFF. CDR3 nucleotide sequence: TGTGCCAGCAGCTTACGTCAGAGGCCAGCGGGAGTGAATGAGCAGTTCTTC.

V gene TRBV9 combines with J gene TRBJ2-1; 7 bases match TRBD1. V trimming: 3 bases; J trimming: 3 bases; junction bases outside the gene matches: 3. Germline CDR1 reads SGDLS; CDR2 reads YYNGEE. This CDR3 comprises 14 residues. CDR3 in amino acids: CASSGGGIYNEQFF. The CDR3 bases are TGTGCCAGCAGCGGAGGGGGCATCTACAATGAGCAGTTCTTC.

The chain is built from TRBV29-1 and TRBJ1-3, with a weak D call TRBD1 (6 bases). This CDR3 is 14 amino acids long. Per germline, CDR1 SQVTM and CDR2 ANQGSEA. V was cut by 6 bases and J by 3 bases, with 15 bases left in between. The CDR3 region has the DNA TGCAGCGTCCGGGAAGGGGGAGATGGAAACACCATATATTTT. Encoded protein: CSVREGGDGNTIYF.

The rearrangement links TRBV2 to TRBJ1-5, with a possible D match to TRBD1 (5 bases). The V and J ends lost 2 bases and 6 bases respectively, with 14 bases between them. CDR3 length: 15 amino acids. Germline CDR1 is SNHLY and CDR2 is FYNNEI. The CDR3 DNA is TGTGCCAGCAGTGAAACCCTGGACACGGGTCAGCCCCAGCATTTT. It codes for CASSETLDTGQPQHF.

For this clone: The junction shows a germline mismatch at one end, possibly a read error. This chain joins TRBV7-9 and TRBJ2-1; possible D gene TRBD2, 5 bases. The CDR3 runs to 14 residues. Germline assignment: CDR1 SEHNR and CDR2 FQNEAQ (reference sequence). CDR3: CASSLDASGNEQFF. The CDR3 region has the DNA TGTGCCAGCAGTTTAGACGCGAGCGGAAATGAGCAGTTCTTC.

J is TRBJ2-7 and V is TRBV11-2, with D perhaps matching TRBD2 (7 bases). Germline V gene lookup returns CDR1 SGHAT and CDR2 FQNNGV. V lost 5 bases and J 6 bases, leaving 14 bases between the germline ends. The CDR3 covers 13 residues. CDR3 region: CASSLAGAGEQYF. CDR3 sequence (DNA): TGTGCCAGCAGCCTCGCGGGGGCAGGCGAGCAGTACTTC.

The J gene is TRBJ2-7, the V gene TRBV3-1 (or the pseudogene TRBV3-2); 10 nucleotides agree with TRBD1. Germline assignment: CDR1 LGHDT and CDR2 YNNKEL (reference sequence). The CDR3 length is 15 residues. The V gene end was trimmed by 0 bases and the J gene end by 3 bases; junction bases not matched to a gene: 2. CDR3 residues: CASSQEGQGFYEQYF. CDR3 coding DNA: TGTGCCAGCAGCCAAGAGGGACAGGGGTTCTACGAGCAGTACTTC.

This clone was counted only a few times. The chain employs TRBV6-1 and TRBJ2-7, with 10 bases fitting TRBD1. This CDR3 contains 15 residues. V lost 2 bases, J lost 5 bases, and 6 bases stayed unmatched. Looked up from germline, CDR1 is MNHNS and CDR2 is SASEGT. This CDR3 reads CASSEFPGTGDEQYF. DNA for the CDR3: TGTGCCAGCAGTGAATTCCCCGGGACAGGGGACGAGCAGTACTTC.

The V call is TRBV7-2, the J call TRBJ2-3; no reliable D call. The V end lost 4 bases, the J end lost 2 bases, and 10 bases lay between the germline ends. The germline V gene has CDR1 SGHTA and CDR2 FQGNSA. This CDR3 comprises 14 residues. CDR3 nucleotide sequence: TGTGCCAGCAGCTACTCCAGGTTCACAGATACGCAGTATTTT. This encodes CASSYSRFTDTQYF.

A single count supports this clone. V gene TRBV28 combines with J gene TRBJ2-2; D possibly corresponds to TRBD2 (6 bases). V was cut by 6 bases and J by 7 bases, with 12 bases left in between. Germline V lookup: CDR1 MDHEN, CDR2 SYDVKM. The CDR3 totals 13 residues. The CDR3 DNA sequence: TGTGCCAGCAGGGGCGGGGTGAGCGGGGAGCTGTTTTTT. Protein sequence: CASRGGVSGELFF.

This clone was observed a single time. J is TRBJ1-1 and V is TRBV28; 8 bases line up with TRBD1. Germline CDR1 and CDR2: MDHEN and SYDVKM. The CDR3 has 15 amino acids. Trimming at V came to 7 bases and at J to 2 bases, leaving 9 bases not matched to a gene. This CDR3 reads CASNNPGQGNTEAFF. CDR3 bases: TGTGCCAGCAACAACCCAGGACAGGGTAACACTGAAGCTTTCTTT.

In this sample, this clone turned up a few times. CDR3 bases: TGTGCCAGCTCACCTGGGACAGGGGTTGGCTACACCTTC. Translated, it gives CASSPGTGVGYTF. The chain couples TRBV18 to TRBJ1-2, with TRBD1 matching over 10 bases. Germline-derived CDR1 and CDR2 are KGHSH and LQKENI. The CDR3 totals 13 residues. V lost 3 bases to trimming and J lost 7 bases; unmatched junction nucleotides: 2.

CDR3 nucleotides: TGTGCCACCTTCCTTGAAGCTTTCTTT. It yields the protein CATFLEAFF. The chain combines TRBV5-5 with TRBJ1-1; no clear D. This CDR3 is 9 amino acids long. Germline CDR1 SGHKS, CDR2 YYEKEE (reference sequence). V lost 9 bases and J 7 bases, leaving 7 bases between the germline ends.

The chain recombines TRBV5-1 with TRBJ1-2, with 9 nucleotides matching TRBD1. V shed 0 bases and J 1 base; nucleotides not matched to a gene: 4. The germline V gene has CDR1 SGHRS and CDR2 YFSETQ. This CDR3 comprises 16 residues. This CDR3 is CASSLEWTGVNYGYTF. In DNA, the CDR3 is TGCGCCAGCAGCTTGGAATGGACAGGGGTTAACTATGGCTACACCTTC.

The chain couples TRBV7-9 to TRBJ1-5, with D possibly being TRBD1 (5 bases). The germline V and J ends were trimmed by 2 bases and 5 bases, with 10 bases remaining between them. The germline V gene has CDR1 SEHNR and CDR2 FQNEAQ (reference sequence). There are 14 residues in the CDR3. CDR3 amino acids: CASSLNTGDQPQHF. In DNA form, the CDR3 reads TGTGCCAGCAGCTTAAATACGGGGGATCAGCCCCAGCATTTT.

The chain has TRBV18 and TRBJ1-1; possibly TRBD1 for D (5 bases). Germline V lookup: CDR1 KGHSH, CDR2 LQKENI. V dropped 4 bases and J dropped 8 bases, with 20 bases sitting between them. This CDR3 spans 15 amino acids. CDR3 residues: CASSLNGGTPREAFF. The CDR3 DNA reads TGTGCCAGCTCACTCAACGGCGGGACTCCCAGAGAAGCTTTCTTT.

The chain has TRBV5-5 and TRBJ2-2, with 7 bases identical to TRBD2. CDR3 size: 15 residues. The trim removed 0 bases at V and 6 bases at J, leaving 5 bases unmatched. Germline V lookup: CDR1 SGHKS, CDR2 YYEKEE (reference sequence). CDR3 sequence reads: CASSLVVAGAGELFF. Here the CDR3 DNA reads TGTGCCAGCAGCTTGGTAGTTGCGGGGGCCGGGGAGCTGTTTTTT. Based on the CDR3 plus reference TRBV5-5 and TRBJ2-2, the full variable domain is DAGVTQSPTHLIKTRGQQVTLRCSPISGHKSVSWYQQVLGQGPQFIFQYYEKEERGRGNFPDRFSARQFPNYSSELNVNALLLGDSALYLCASSLVVAGAGELFFGEGSRLTVL.

The chain uses TRBV5-1 and TRBJ2-7; no clear D. CDR1 SGHRS and CDR2 YFSETQ come from the germline V gene. Trimming took off 1 base at V and 2 bases at J, with 13 bases between the two ends. This CDR3 region has 15 residues. The CDR3 loop is CASSLLQASPYEQYF. The CDR3 DNA is TGCGCCAGCAGCTTGTTGCAAGCGTCGCCCTACGAGCAGTACTTC.

A note on this clone: Additional DNA sequences in this sample encode the identical CDR3. This chain links TRBV4-1 with TRBJ2-7, with D perhaps matching TRBD1 (6 bases). The germline gives CDR1 MGHRA, CDR2 YSYEKL. The length of the CDR3 is 14 residues. Trimming stripped 1 base from V and 3 bases from J, with 10 bases between. DNA for the CDR3: TGCGCCAGCAGCCAAGTGACAGGCCTCTACGAGCAGTACTTC. This gives the protein CASSQVTGLYEQYF.

V and J are TRBV7-9 and TRBJ2-7; TRBD1 matches 7 bases. After removal of 6 bases from V and 1 base from J, the junction contained 9 bases not matched to a gene. Germline lookup yields CDR1 SEHNR and CDR2 FQNEAQ (reference sequence). The CDR3 totals 15 residues. Here the CDR3 DNA reads TGTGCCAGCAGACCCGGACAGGTGGGGTCCTACGAGCAGTACTTC. This sequence encodes CASRPGQVGSYEQYF.

This chain joins TRBV7-6 and TRBJ2-1, with 8 positions matching TRBD2. Germline lookup yields CDR1 SGHVS and CDR2 FNYEAQ. V was clipped by 1 base and J by 5 bases; unmatched bases: 7. The CDR3 consists of 16 residues. CDR3 in amino acids: CASSLVVGRGNNEQFF. CDR3 coding DNA: TGTGCCAGCAGCTTAGTTGTCGGGAGGGGCAACAATGAGCAGTTCTTC. Full variable domain (rest looked up from reference TRBV7-6 and TRBJ2-1): GAGVSQSPRYKVTKRGQDVALRCDPISGHVSLYWYRQALGQGPEFLTYFNYEAQQDKSGLPNDRFSAERPEGSISTLTIQRTEQRDSAMYRCASSLVVGRGNNEQFFGPGTRLTVL.

The V and J genes are TRBV11-3 and TRBJ2-5; perhaps TRBD2 as D (6 bases). The ends were cut back, 5 bases at V and 2 bases at J, with 6 bases in the middle. Germline-derived CDR1 and CDR2 are SGHNT and YENEEA. The CDR3 covers 12 residues. The CDR3 sequence is CASSGGQETQYF. The CDR3 coding sequence is TGTGCCAGCAGCGGAGGGCAAGAGACCCAGTACTTC.

This chain connects TRBV7-9 to TRBJ2-2; D gene unclear. The germline CDR1 and CDR2 sequences are SEHNR and FQNEAQ (reference sequence). The V end was cut by 4 bases, the J end by 5 bases, with 14 bases between. The CDR3 has 15 residues. CDR3 sequence: CASSSSGPGTGELFF. CDR3 coding DNA: TGTGCCAGCAGCTCATCTGGGCCTGGGACCGGGGAGCTGTTTTTT.